A selection of T cell receptor beta chains follows, all from one sample in a study of metastatic and nonmetastatic thyroid tumors. TCRdb ran MiXCR on the PCR reads. Of 14,000 or so clones listed, approximately 30% were seen once; the top ten hold about 26%. What was sequenced was tumor tissue. The source of these receptors is a female donor with papillary thyroid cancer or a benign thyroid nodule (not recorded which). Some clones in this sample may be carry-over from other donors' samples. The CDR3 runs from the conserved cysteine through the conserved F or W. A D gene is named only where the DNA matches it firmly. Some rows have no size entry. The others give once, few or many, or a class for an expanded clone.

clone_size	d_call	j_call	v_call	cdr3_nt	cdr3_aa
NA	NA	TRBJ1-1	TRBV11-2	TGTGCCAGCAGTCTCGGGGTCCTCCCTGAAGCTTTCTTT	CASSLGVLPEAFF
many	NA	TRBJ2-3	TRBV19	TGTGCCAGTAGCACGAGATTGAGTTGGGGAGATACGCAGTATTTT	CASSTRLSWGDTQYF
medium-sized	NA	TRBJ2-7	TRBV6-1	TGTGCCAGCAGCATCTCGGACGGAGCCTCCTACGAGCAGTACTTC	CASSISDGASYEQYF
few	NA	TRBJ2-7	TRBV6-1	TGTGCCAGCGGGCAGGGATCCTACGAGCAGTACTTC	CASGQGSYEQYF
NA	NA	TRBJ1-1	TRBV18	TGTGCCAGCTCACCATTCCAGGGTCACACTGAAGCTTTCTTT	CASSPFQGHTEAFF
few	NA	TRBJ2-6	TRBV19	TGTGCCAGTGTGGGACTTGGGGCCAACGTCCTGACTTTC	CASVGLGANVLTF
NA	NA	TRBJ1-1	TRBV6-2/TRBV6-3	TGTGCCAGCAGTTACGGGCCAGAACACACTGAAGCTTTCTTT	CASSYGPEHTEAFF
NA	NA	TRBJ1-5	TRBV5-1	TGCGCCAGCAGCTTGGCCGGCAATCAGCCCCAGCATTTT	CASSLAGNQPQHF
NA	TRBD2	TRBJ2-1	TRBV11-2	TGTGCCAGCAGCACCCCGGGACTAGCGGTTTCCTACAATGAGCAGTTCTTC	CASSTPGLAVSYNEQFF
NA	NA	TRBJ2-7	TRBV19	TGTGCCAGTAGTATAGGGGTTCGAGGCGACGAGCAGTACTTC	CASSIGVRGDEQYF
medium-sized	TRBD2	TRBJ2-7	TRBV20-1	TGCAGTGCTAGTCCTAGCGGCCGCCCCTACGAGCAGTACTTC	CSASPSGRPYEQYF
many	NA	TRBJ1-1	TRBV7-9	TGTGCCAGCAGCTTGGGGATGAACACTGAAGCTTTCTTT	CASSLGMNTEAFF
NA	TRBD1	TRBJ1-6	TRBV12-3/TRBV12-4	TGTGCCAGCAGCCTTAGGGACAGTTCACCCCCCCACTTT	CASSLRDSSPPHF
many	TRBD1	TRBJ1-5	TRBV29-1	TGCAGCGTTGGTTTTGGGACAGGGCAAAATCAGCCCCAGCATTTT	CSVGFGTGQNQPQHF
medium-sized	NA	TRBJ1-2	TRBV6-1	TGTGCCAGCAGGGGGTCGGGGGGCGACTATGGCTACACCTTC	CASRGSGGDYGYTF
NA	TRBD1	TRBJ2-5	TRBV12-3/TRBV12-4	TGTGCCAGCAGAGAGAGTACAGGGGGAAGCGGGACCCAGTACTTC	CASRESTGGSGTQYF
NA	NA	TRBJ2-7	TRBV6-6	TGTGCCAGCAGTTACCAGTTCTCCTACGAGCAGTACTTC	CASSYQFSYEQYF
many	NA	TRBJ2-1	TRBV12-3/TRBV12-4	TGTGCCAGCAGTACCTACAATGAGCAGTTCTTC	CASSTYNEQFF
few	NA	TRBJ1-2	TRBV2	TGTGCCAGCATCTTCACCCCGGGCAAATATGGCTACACCTTC	CASIFTPGKYGYTF
many	NA	TRBJ1-1	TRBV20-1	TGCAGTGCTAGTCGGGCGAATGGCAGGGAAGCTTTCTTT	CSASRANGREAFF
many	NA	TRBJ1-4	TRBV5-4	TGTGCCAGCAGCTTGCGGGGGGACGAAAAACTGTTTTTT	CASSLRGDEKLFF
large	TRBD2	TRBJ2-5	TRBV6-2/TRBV6-3	TGTGCCAGCAGTTACGTGGGCGGGAGAGAGACCCAGTACTTC	CASSYVGGRETQYF
many	TRBD1	TRBJ2-1	TRBV12-3/TRBV12-4	TGTGCCAGCACGAAACGGGACAGGCAGTTCTTC	CASTKRDRQFF
few	NA	TRBJ2-2	TRBV7-9	TGTGCCAGCAGCTTATCCGCCGGGGAGCTGTTTTTT	CASSLSAGELFF
many	TRBD1	TRBJ2-7	TRBV9	TGTGCCAGCAGCGTAGACTACAGGGGAGATTACGAGCAGTACTTC	CASSVDYRGDYEQYF
many	TRBD2	TRBJ2-7	TRBV5-6	TGTGCCAGCAGCTTGGAGGCTAGCGGGAGTTTTGGGTACTTC	CASSLEASGSFGYF
many	NA	TRBJ2-5	TRBV29-1	TGCAGCGTTGAAGACCCCCGGGACGTATGGATCCAAGAGACCCAGTACTTC	CSVEDPRDVWIQETQYF
NA	NA	TRBJ2-5	TRBV28	TGTGCCAGCAGCGAACCCGGCAGAAAAGAGACCCAGTACTTC	CASSEPGRKETQYF
few	NA	TRBJ2-7	TRBV18	TGTGCCAGCTCACTCCAGTGGGCGACAGGCCCTCAGATCGGCGTTTACGAGCAGTACTTC	CASSLQWATGPQIGVYEQYF
NA	TRBD2	TRBJ2-4	TRBV13	TGTGCCAGCAGCTTCGGACGGGGAGGGACGAAAAACATTCAGTACTTC	CASSFGRGGTKNIQYF
NA	TRBD1	TRBJ2-5	TRBV11-3	TGTGCCAGCAGCCCGGGACAGCAAGAGACCCAGTACTTC	CASSPGQQETQYF
NA	TRBD1	TRBJ1-1	TRBV7-2	TGTGCCAGCAGCCCCCAGACAGGGTACAACACTGAAGCTTTCTTT	CASSPQTGYNTEAFF
NA	NA	TRBJ1-1	TRBV20-1	TGCAGTGCTAGAGACGACTTCCAGGGTTACACTGAAGCTTTCTTT	CSARDDFQGYTEAFF
NA	NA	TRBJ2-1	TRBV20-1	TGCAGTGCTAGAGACAACGCACCCGGTGAGCAGTTCTTC	CSARDNAPGEQFF
NA	TRBD1	TRBJ2-6	TRBV3-1	TGTGCCAGCAGTCCAAAACAGGGGCAACAGTCTGGGGCCAACGTCCTGACTTTC	CASSPKQGQQSGANVLTF
many	NA	TRBJ2-2	TRBV9	TGTGCCAGCAGCCCGATAGGGGCCGCATCCAACACCGGGGAGCTGTTTTTT	CASSPIGAASNTGELFF
many	NA	TRBJ2-3	TRBV3-1	TGTGCCAGCAGCCAAGAAGGGCTGGGCTTAGCGCAGTATTTT	CASSQEGLGLAQYF
many	TRBD2	TRBJ2-3	TRBV9	TGTGCCAGCAGCCCTAGGGTGGGTACTAGCGGGCGGACAGATACGCAGTATTTT	CASSPRVGTSGRTDTQYF
few	NA	TRBJ2-7	TRBV28	TGTGCCAGCAGTCAAATTGGCCGGGGGTTAACTTTTTACGAGCAGTACTTC	CASSQIGRGLTFYEQYF
few	NA	TRBJ1-6	TRBV27	TGTGCCAGCAGTACCTCCTGGGATGTGAATTCACCCCTCCACTTT	CASSTSWDVNSPLHF
medium-sized	NA	TRBJ1-3	TRBV19	TGTGCCAGTAGTAAGGGGGGCCTTGGAAACACCATATATTTT	CASSKGGLGNTIYF
medium-sized	NA	TRBJ2-1	TRBV5-1	TGCGCCAGCAGCTTGAATGCGTATAACAATGAGCAGTTCTTC	CASSLNAYNNEQFF
once	TRBD2	TRBJ2-1	TRBV5-1	TGCGCCAGCTCGGCTAGCGGGACCCTATCCTACAATGAGCAGTTCTTC	CASSASGTLSYNEQFF
few	TRBD1	TRBJ1-2	TRBV19	TGTGCCAGTACAAGCGGGGAGGGGGCAAGCTATGGCTACACCTTC	CASTSGEGASYGYTF
many	TRBD1	TRBJ2-1	TRBV10-2	TGCGCCAGTAGGACAGGGATCTACAATGAGCAGTTCTTC	CASRTGIYNEQFF
few	NA	TRBJ1-1	TRBV6-2/TRBV6-3	TGTGCCAGCAGTTACGCTTCCGGGACGAAGGGTGAAGCTTTCTTT	CASSYASGTKGEAFF
NA	TRBD1	TRBJ1-6	TRBV3-1	TGTGCCAGCAGCCAAGGGACAGGGGATTCACCCCTCCACTTT	CASSQGTGDSPLHF
NA	TRBD1	TRBJ2-3	TRBV11-1	TGTGCCAGCAGCACCGGACAGGGGGCAGCGGATACGCAGTATTTT	CASSTGQGAADTQYF